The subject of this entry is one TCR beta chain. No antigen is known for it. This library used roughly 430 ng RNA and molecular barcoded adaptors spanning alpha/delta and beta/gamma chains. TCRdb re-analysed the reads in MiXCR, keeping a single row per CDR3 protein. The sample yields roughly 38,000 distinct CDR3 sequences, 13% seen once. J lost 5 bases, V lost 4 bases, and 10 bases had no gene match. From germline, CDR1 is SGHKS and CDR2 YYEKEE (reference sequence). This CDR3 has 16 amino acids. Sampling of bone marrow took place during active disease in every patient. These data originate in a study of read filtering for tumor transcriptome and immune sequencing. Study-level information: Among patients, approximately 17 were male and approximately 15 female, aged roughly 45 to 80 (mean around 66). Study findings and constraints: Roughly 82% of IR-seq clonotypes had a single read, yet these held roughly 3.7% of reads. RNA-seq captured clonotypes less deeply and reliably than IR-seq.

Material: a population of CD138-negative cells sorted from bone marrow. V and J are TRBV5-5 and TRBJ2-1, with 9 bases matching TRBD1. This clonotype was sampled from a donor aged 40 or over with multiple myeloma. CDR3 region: CASSIAGRTGDNEQFF. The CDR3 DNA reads TGTGCCAGCAGCATCGCGGGAAGGACAGGGGACAATGAGCAGTTCTTC.